This TCR beta chain was identified in a study of identical twins. TCRdb re-analysed the 5' RACE reads in MiXCR, keeping a single row per CDR3 protein. Among fewer than 900,000 distinct CDR3 sequences listed, approximately 18% were seen once. CDR1 and CDR2 (germline): SGHRS, YFSETQ. V shed 0 bases and J shed 0 bases, with 9 bases lying between them. The CDR3 extends over 16 amino acids. There were only healthy Caucasians among the donors. These same data were also listed under a study on T cells expressing NK-cell markers.

This TCR was sampled from a woman younger than 30 in good health. This chain connects TRBV5-1 to TRBJ2-2; D gene ambiguous. The specimen sequenced was PBMCs. The CDR3 nucleotides are TGCGCCAGCAGCTTGGTGGTCGGTCCGAACACCGGGGAGCTGTTTTTT. It codes for CASSLVVGPNTGELFF.